This T cell receptor (beta chain) was captured by sequencing in a study of regulatory T cells in long-lasting Graves disease. The V gene's germline CDR1 is MDHEN and CDR2 SYDVKM. The CDR3 sequence is 14 residues long. Time point in this sample: persistent/refractory GD, antithyroid drugs over 5 years with positive TRAb. PBMC-derived RNA was used for the TCR library. The authors drew patients from an endocrinology department in Xi'an, China. TCR beta libraries were built with iRepertoire HTBI primers and Arm-PCR of CDR3 regions. TCRdb re-analysed the multiplex PCR reads in MiXCR, keeping a single row per CDR3 protein. The sample yields around 510,000 distinct CDR3 sequences, less than 25% seen once. A note on this clonotype: Antigen specificity is unknown. With a much larger clone just one base away, this may be a read error. A read error is likely, as this CDR3 ends without the conserved phenylalanine or tryptophan.

Regarding the study as a whole: TRBV28 was favored in persistent disease, as were TRBJ1-2 and TRBJ2-5.

The J gene is TRBJ2-5, the V gene TRBV28; 7 positions agree with TRBD1. With the DNA end fitting TRBJ2-7 better, the J assignment may be wrong. Material: peripheral blood mononuclear cells (PBMCs), obtained when the disease was refractory, from a patient treated with antithyroid drugs. The TCR originated in a female donor with Graves disease. The DNA of the CDR3 is TGTGCCAGCAGTTTCGGGGACAGCACCTACGAGCAGTACCTC. Translating it yields CASSFGDSTYEQYL.